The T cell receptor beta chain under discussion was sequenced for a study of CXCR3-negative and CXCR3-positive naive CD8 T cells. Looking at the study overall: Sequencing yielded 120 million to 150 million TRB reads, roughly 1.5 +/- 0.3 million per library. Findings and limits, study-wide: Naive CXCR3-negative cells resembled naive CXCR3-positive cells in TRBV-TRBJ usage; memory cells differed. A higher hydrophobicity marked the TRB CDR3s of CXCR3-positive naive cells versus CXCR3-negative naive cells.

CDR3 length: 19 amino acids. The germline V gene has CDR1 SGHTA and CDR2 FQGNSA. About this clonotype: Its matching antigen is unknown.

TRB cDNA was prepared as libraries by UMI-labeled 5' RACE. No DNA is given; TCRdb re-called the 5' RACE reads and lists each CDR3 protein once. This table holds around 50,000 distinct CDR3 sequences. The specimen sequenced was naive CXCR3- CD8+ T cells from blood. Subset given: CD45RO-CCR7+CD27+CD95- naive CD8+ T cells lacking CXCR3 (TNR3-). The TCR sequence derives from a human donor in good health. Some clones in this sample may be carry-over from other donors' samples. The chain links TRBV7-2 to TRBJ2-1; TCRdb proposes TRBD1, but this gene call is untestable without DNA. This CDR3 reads CASSLEQGARLAVYNEQFF.